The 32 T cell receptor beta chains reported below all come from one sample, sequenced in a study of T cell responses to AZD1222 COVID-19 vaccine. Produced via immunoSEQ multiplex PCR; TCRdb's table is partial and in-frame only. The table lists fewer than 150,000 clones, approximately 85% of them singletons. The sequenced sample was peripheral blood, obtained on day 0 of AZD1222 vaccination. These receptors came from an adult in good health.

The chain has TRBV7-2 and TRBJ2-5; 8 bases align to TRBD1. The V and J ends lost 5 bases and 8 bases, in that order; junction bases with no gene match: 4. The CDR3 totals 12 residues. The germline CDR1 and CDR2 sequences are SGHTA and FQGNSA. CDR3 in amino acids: CASSQQGETQYF. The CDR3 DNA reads TGTGCCAGCAGCCAACAGGGGGAAACCCAGTACTTC.

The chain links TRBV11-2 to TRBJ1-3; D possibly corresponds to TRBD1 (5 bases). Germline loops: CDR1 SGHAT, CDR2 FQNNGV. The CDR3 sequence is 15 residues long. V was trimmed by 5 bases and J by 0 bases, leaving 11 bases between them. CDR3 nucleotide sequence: TGTGCCAGCAGCCCAGGGCCCCTCTCTGGAAACACCATATATTTT. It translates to CASSPGPLSGNTIYF.

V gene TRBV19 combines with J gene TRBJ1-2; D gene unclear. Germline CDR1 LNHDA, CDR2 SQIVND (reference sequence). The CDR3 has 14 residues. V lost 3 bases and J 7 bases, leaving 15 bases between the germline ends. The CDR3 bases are TGTGCCAGTAGTATTCTCCAAGACAATGCTGGCTACACCTTC. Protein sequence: CASSILQDNAGYTF.

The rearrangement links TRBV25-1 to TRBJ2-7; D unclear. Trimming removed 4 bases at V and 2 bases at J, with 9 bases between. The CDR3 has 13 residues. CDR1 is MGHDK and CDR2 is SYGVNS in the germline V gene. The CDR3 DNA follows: TGTGCCAGCAGTGTTGCGGATACCTACGAGCAGTACTTC. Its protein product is CASSVADTYEQYF.

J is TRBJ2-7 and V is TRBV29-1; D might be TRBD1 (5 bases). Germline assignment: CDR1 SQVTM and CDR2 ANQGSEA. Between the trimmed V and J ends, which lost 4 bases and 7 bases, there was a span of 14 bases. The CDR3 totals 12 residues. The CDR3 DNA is TGCAGCGTTGTGGGGCCCTCTGGGGAGCAGTACTTC. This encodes CSVVGPSGEQYF.

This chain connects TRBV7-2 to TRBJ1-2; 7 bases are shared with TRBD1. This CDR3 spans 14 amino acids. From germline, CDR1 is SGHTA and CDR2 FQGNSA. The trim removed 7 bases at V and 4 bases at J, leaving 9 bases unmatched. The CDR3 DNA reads TGTGCCAGCACCCACTCAGGACAGGTCTATGGCTACACCTTC. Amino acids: CASTHSGQVYGYTF.

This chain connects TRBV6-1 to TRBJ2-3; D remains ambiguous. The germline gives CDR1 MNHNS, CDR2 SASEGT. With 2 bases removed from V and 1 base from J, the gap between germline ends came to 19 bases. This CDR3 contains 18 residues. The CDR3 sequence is CASSETRLGRTGTDTQYF. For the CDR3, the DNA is TGTGCCAGCAGTGAAACTCGTTTAGGACGGACGGGCACAGATACGCAGTATTTT.

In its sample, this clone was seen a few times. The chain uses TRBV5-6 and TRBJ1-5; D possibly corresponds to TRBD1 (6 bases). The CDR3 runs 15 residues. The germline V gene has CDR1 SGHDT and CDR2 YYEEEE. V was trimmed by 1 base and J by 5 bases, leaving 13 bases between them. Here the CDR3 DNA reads TGTGCCAGCAGCTTGTATACAGGGTCAGATCAGCCCCAGCATTTT. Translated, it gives CASSLYTGSDQPQHF.

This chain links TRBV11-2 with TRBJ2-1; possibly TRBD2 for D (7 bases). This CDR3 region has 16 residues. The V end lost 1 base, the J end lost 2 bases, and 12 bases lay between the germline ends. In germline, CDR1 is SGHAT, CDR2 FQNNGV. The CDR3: CASSLVAGAAYNEQFF. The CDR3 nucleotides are TGTGCCAGCAGCTTAGTTGCGGGGGCCGCCTACAATGAGCAGTTCTTC.

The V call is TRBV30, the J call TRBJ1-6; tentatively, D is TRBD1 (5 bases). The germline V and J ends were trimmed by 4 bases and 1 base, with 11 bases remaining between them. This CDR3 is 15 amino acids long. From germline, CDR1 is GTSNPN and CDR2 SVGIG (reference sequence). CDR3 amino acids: CAWTRQKSYNSPLHF. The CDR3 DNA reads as TGTGCCTGGACGAGACAGAAGTCCTATAATTCACCCCTCCACTTT.

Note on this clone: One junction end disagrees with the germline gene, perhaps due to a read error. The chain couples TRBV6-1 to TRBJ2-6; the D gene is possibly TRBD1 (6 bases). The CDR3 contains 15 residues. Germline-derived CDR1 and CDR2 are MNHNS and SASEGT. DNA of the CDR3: TGTGCCAGCAATGAACAGGGTCCTGGGGCCAACGTCCTGACTTTC. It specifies CASNEQGPGANVLTF.

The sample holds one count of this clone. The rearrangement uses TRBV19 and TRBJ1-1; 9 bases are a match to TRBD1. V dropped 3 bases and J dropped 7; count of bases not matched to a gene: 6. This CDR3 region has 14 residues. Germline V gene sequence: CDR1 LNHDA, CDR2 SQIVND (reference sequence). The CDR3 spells CASSIGTGTVEAFF. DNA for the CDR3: TGTGCCAGTAGTATCGGGACAGGGACAGTTGAAGCTTTCTTT.

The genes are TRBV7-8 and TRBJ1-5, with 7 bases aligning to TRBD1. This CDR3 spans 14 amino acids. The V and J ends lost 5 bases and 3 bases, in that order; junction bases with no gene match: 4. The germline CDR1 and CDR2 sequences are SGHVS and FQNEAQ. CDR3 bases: TGTGCCAGCAGCCCCGGGACAGTCAATCAGCCCCAGCATTTT. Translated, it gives CASSPGTVNQPQHF.

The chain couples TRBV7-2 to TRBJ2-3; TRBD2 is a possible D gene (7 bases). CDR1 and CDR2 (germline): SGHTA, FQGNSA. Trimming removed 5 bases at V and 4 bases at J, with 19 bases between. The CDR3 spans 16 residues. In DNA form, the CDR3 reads TGTGCCAGCAGCCGGAGGGGGGGGAAAGGCGCAGATACGCAGTATTTT. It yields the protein CASSRRGGKGADTQYF.

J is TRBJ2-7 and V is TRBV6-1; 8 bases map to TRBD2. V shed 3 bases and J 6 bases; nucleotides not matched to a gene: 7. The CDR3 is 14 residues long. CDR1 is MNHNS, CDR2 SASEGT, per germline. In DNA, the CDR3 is TGTGCCAGCAGTGAGGGTCGGGGGGGAGGCGAGCAGTACTTC. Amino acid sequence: CASSEGRGGGEQYF.

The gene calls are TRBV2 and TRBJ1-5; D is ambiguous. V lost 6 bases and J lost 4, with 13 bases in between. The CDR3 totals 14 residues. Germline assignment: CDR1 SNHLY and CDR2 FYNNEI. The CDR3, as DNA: TGTGCCAGCAGGAAGGGCGGGGTTAATCAGCCCCAGCATTTT. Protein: CASRKGGVNQPQHF.

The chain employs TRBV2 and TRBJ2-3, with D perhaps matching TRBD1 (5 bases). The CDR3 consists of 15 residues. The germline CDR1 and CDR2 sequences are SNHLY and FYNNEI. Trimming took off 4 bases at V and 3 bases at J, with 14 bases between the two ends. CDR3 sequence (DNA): TGTGCCAGCAGTGGAAGTACCGCAGGGACAGATACGCAGTATTTT. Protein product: CASSGSTAGTDTQYF.

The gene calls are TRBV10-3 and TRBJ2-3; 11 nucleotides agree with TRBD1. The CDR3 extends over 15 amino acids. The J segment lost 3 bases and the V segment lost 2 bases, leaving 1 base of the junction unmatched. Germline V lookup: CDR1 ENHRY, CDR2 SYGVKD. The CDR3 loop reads CAISEGQGATDTQYF. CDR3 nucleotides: TGTGCCATCAGTGAGGGACAGGGGGCTACAGATACGCAGTATTTT.

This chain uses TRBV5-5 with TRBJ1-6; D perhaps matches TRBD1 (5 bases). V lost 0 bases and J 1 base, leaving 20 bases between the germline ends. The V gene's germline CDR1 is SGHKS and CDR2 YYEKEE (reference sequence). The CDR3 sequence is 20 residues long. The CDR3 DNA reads TGTGCCAGCAGCTTGGTTTGGGACGGCGGTTTTTCGTCCTATAATTCACCCCTCCACTTT. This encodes CASSLVWDGGFSSYNSPLHF.

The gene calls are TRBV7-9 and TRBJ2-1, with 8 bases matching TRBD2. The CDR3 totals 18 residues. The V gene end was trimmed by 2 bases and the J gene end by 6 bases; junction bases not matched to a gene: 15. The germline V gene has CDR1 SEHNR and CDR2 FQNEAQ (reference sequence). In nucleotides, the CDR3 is TGTGCCAGCAGCTTATCGATTGGCGGGGGGACCGTCCTCAATGAGCAGTTCTTC. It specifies CASSLSIGGGTVLNEQFF. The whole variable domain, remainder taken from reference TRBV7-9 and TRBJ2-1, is DTGVSQNPRHKITKRGQNVTFRCDPISEHNRLYWYRQTLGQGPEFLTYFQNEAQLEKSRLLSDRFSAERPKGSFSTLEIQRTEQGDSAMYLCASSLSIGGGTVLNEQFFGPGTRLTVL.

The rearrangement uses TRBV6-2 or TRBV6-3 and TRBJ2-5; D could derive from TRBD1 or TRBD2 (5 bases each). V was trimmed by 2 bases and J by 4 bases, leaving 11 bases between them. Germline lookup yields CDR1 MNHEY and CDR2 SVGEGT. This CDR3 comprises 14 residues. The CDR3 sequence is CASSYQDSGETQYF. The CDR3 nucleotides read TGTGCCAGCAGTTACCAAGACAGCGGAGAGACCCAGTACTTC.

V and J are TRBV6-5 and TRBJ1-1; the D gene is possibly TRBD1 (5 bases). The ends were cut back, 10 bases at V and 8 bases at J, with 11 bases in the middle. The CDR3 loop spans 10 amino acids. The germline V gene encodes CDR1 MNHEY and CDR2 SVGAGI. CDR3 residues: CATGRVEAFF. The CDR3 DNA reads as TGTGCCACAGGGCGAGTAGAAGCTTTCTTT.

The CDR3 protein is CASSSTSKRGLFF. For the CDR3, the DNA is TGTGCCAGCAGTTCCACCTCGAAGCGGGGCCTGTTTTTT. This chain links TRBV12-3 or TRBV12-4 with TRBJ1-4; weak D call: TRBD1 (5 bases). V lost 4 bases to trimming and J lost 14 bases, with 17 bases between them. This CDR3 has 13 amino acids.

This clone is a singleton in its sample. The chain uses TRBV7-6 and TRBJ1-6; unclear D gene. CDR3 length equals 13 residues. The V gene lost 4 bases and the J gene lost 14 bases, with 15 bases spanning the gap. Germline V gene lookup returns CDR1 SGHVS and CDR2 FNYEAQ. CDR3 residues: CASSSYPNRALHF. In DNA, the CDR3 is TGTGCCAGCAGCTCATACCCCAATCGGGCCCTCCACTTT.

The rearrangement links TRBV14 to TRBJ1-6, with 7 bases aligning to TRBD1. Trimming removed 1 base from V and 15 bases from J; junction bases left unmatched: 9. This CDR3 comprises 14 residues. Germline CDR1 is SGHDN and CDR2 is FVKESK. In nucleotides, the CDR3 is TGTGCCAGCAGCCAAGTCTCGACAGGGTCGGGCCTCCACTTT. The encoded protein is CASSQVSTGSGLHF. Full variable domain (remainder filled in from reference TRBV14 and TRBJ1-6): EAGVTQFPSHSVIEKGQTVTLRCDPISGHDNLYWYRRVMGKEIKFLLHFVKESKQDESGMPNNRFLAERTGGTYSTLKVQPAELEDSGVYFCASSQVSTGSGLHFGNGTRLTVT.

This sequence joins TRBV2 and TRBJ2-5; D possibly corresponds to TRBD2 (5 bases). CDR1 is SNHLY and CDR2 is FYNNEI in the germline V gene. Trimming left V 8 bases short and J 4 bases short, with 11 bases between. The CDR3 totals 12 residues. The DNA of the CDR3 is TGTGCCAGCGGTATTCGGGGAGAGACCCAGTACTTC. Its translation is CASGIRGETQYF.

CDR3 sequence (DNA): TGCGCCAGCAGCCAAGATCTGAAGGGTTTGGGGTATGACACTGAAGCTTTCTTT. Translated: CASSQDLKGLGYDTEAFF. The chain uses TRBV4-1 and TRBJ1-1, with D unclear. Deletions cut 0 bases from V and 3 bases from J, with 20 bases between. The CDR3 covers 18 residues. Germline lookup yields CDR1 MGHRA and CDR2 YSYEKL.

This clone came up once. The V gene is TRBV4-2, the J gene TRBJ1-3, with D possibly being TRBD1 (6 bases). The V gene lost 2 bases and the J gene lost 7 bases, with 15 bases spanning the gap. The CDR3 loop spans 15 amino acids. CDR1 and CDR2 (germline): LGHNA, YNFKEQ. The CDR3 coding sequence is TGTGCCAGCAGCCAATTCAGGGGTTTTGGGAACACCATATATTTT. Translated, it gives CASSQFRGFGNTIYF.

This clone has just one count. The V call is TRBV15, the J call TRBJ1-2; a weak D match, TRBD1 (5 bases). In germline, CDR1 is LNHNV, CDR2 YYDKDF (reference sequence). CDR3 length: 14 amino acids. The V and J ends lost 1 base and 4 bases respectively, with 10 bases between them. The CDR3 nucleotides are TGTGCCACCAGCAGAGGGGACGGACCCTATGGCTACACCTTC. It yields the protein CATSRGDGPYGYTF.

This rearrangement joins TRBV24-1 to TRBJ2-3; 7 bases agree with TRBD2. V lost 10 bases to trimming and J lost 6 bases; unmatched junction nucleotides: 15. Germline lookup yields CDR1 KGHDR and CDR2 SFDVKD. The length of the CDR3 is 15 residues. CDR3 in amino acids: CATKAGKIVSDTQYF. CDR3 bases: TGTGCCACTAAAGCGGGGAAAATAGTATCGGATACGCAGTATTTT.

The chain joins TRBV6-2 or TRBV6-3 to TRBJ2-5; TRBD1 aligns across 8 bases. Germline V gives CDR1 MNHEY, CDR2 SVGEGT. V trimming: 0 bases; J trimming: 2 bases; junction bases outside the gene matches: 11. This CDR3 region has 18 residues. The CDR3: CASSYSRGQAARQETQYF. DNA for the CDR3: TGTGCCAGCAGTTACTCGAGGGGACAGGCTGCCCGACAAGAGACCCAGTACTTC.

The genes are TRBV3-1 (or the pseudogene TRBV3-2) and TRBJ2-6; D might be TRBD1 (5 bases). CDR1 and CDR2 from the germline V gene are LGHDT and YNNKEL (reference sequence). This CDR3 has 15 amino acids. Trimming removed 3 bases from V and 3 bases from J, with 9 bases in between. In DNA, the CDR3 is TGTGCCAGCAGCCACCTAGGGGTTGGGGCCAACGTCCTGACTTTC. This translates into CASSHLGVGANVLTF.